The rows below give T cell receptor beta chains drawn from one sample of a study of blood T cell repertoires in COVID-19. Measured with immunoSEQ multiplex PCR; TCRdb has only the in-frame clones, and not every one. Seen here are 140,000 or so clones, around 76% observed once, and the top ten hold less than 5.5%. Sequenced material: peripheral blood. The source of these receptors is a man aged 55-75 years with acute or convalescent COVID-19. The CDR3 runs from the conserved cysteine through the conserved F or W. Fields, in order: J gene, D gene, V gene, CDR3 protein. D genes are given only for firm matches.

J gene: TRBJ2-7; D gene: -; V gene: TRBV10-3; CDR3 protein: CAISRDTLYEQYF
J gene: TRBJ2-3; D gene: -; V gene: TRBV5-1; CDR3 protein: CASSPQGADTQYF
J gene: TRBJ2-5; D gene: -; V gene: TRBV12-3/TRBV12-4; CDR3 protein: CASSIQVRETQYF
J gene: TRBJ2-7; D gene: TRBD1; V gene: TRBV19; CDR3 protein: CASSEGQGAYEQYF
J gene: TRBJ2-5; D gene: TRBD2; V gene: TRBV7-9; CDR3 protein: CASSLVEREGRETQYF
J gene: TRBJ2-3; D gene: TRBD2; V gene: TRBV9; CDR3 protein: CASSVSPVGRETDTQYF
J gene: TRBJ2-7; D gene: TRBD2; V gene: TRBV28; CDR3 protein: CASSSPVAGGNEQYF
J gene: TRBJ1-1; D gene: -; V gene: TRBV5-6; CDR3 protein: CASSFGGRTEAFF
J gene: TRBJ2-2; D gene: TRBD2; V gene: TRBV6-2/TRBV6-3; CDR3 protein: CASSYSDAPLAGGTGELFF
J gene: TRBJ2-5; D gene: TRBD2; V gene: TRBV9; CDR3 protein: CASSDSAGGPGETQYF
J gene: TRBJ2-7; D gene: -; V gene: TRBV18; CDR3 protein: CASSPGTLISYEQYF
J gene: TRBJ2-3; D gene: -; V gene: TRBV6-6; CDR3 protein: CASSYDSPNTQYF
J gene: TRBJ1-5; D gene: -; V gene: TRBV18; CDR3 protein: CASSPMDFNQPQHF
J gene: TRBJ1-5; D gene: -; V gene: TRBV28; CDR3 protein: CASSPGQSPYSNQPQHF
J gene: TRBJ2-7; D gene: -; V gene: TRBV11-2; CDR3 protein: CASSAGTYSYEQYF
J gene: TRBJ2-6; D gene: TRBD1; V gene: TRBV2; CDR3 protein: CASRGQAGANVLTF
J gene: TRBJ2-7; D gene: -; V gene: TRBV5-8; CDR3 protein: CASSALWGAYEQYF
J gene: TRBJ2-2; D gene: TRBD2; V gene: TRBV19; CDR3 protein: CASPSPSGGPGELFF
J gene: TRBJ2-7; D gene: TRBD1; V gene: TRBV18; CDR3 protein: CASSPGQGAYEQYF